This T cell receptor (beta chain) derives from a study of blood T cell repertoires in COVID-19. Study summary: In each case, the material was cDNA or gDNA derived from T cells, B-cell-depleted T cells, or PBMCs.

How the authors handled the data: Amplification of reference gene primers was used by the study to estimate nucleated cell counts. TCRdb's table, derived via immunoSEQ multiplex PCR, lists solely in-frame clones and lacks some. The D gene and trimming were derived from the DNA, and the V and J assignments and clone size from that table. The sample consists of 150,000 to 200,000 clones, roughly 85% of them appearing once. The CDR3 length is 12 residues. Trimming removed 11 bases at V and 1 base at J, with 11 bases between. Germline-derived CDR1 and CDR2 are SNHLY and FYNNEI. The chain carries TRBV2 and TRBJ1-1, with a weak D call TRBD1 (5 bases). Sequencing input: peripheral blood. The clonotype comes from a woman aged 55 to 70 with acute or convalescent COVID-19. The CDR3 spells CAGPQENTEAFF. Written as DNA, the CDR3 is TGTGCCGGCCCACAGGAGAACACTGAAGCTTTCTTT. The full variable domain, with the rest looked up from reference TRBV2 and TRBJ1-1, is EPEVTQTPSHQVTQMGQEVILRCVPISNHLYFYWYRQILGQKVEFLVSFYNNEISEKSEIFDDQFSVERPDGSNFTLKIRSTKLEDSAMYFCAGPQENTEAFFGQGTRLTVV.